A single sample is the source of the 15 T cell receptor beta chains below, sequenced in a study of shared clonotypes between healthy human individuals (TCRdb year 2020). Library preparation employed the immunoSEQ multiplex PCR assay. Entries here come from immuneACCESS through TCRdb and include only in-frame sequences with V and J called. Some clones fail to appear in such tables; in the studies checked, an unresolved V gene covers under half of the shortfall, and the cause of the remainder is unknown. This sample is represented by roughly 650,000 clones; around 97% of them were singletons. About 0.06% of the sample is held by the ten biggest clonotypes. Sequencing used naive CD4+ T cells sorted from blood. The sample's cell subset or site label, decoded: CD45RA+ positively selected. These receptors were collected from a woman aged 30 to 39 in good health.

The chain employs TRBV30 and TRBJ1-2; the match to TRBD1 covers 9 bases. V shed 4 bases, J shed 8 bases, and the junction held 8 bases outside the gene matches. Germline CDR1 is GTSNPN and CDR2 is SVGIG (reference sequence). The CDR3 length is 13 residues. DNA for the CDR3: TGTGCCTGGATCACGACAGGGGGAGAGGGCTACACCTTC. It specifies CAWITTGGEGYTF. Based on the CDR3 plus reference TRBV30 and TRBJ1-2, the full variable domain is SQTIHQWPATLVQPVGSPLSLECTVEGTSNPNLYWYRQAAGRGLQLLFYSVGIGQISSEVPQNLSASRPQDRQFILSSKKLLLSDSGFYLCAWITTGGEGYTFGSGTRLTVV.

The V and J genes are TRBV5-1 and TRBJ1-1, with D perhaps TRBD1 (6 bases). The V end lost 4 bases, the J end lost 5 bases, and 24 bases lay between the germline ends. The CDR3 extends over 17 amino acids. CDR1 and CDR2 from the germline V gene are SGHRS and YFSETQ. The CDR3 DNA reads as TGCGCCAGCAGCACGTCCCGAGACACAGGGCAGACGACTGAAGCTTTCTTT. This codes for CASSTSRDTGQTTEAFF.

The chain uses TRBV5-6 and TRBJ1-5; perhaps TRBD1 as D (6 bases). V was cut by 3 bases and J by 2 bases, with 9 bases left in between. This CDR3 is 14 amino acids long. Germline V gene sequence: CDR1 SGHDT, CDR2 YYEEEE. CDR3 DNA sequence: TGTGCCAGCAGCTATTCAGGGGGCAATCAGCCCCAGCATTTT. As protein: CASSYSGGNQPQHF.

The chain is built from TRBV29-1 and TRBJ1-1; D is unresolved. This CDR3 region has 13 residues. Trimming pared 4 bases from V and 2 bases from J, leaving 11 bases between. CDR1 and CDR2 (germline): SQVTM, ANQGSEA. This chain's CDR3 is CSVGRFFNTEAFF. For the CDR3, the DNA is TGCAGCGTTGGTAGATTCTTTAACACTGAAGCTTTCTTT.

This clone appeared a few times. The rearrangement joins TRBV29-1 to TRBJ1-1; D not resolved. In germline, CDR1 is SQVTM, CDR2 ANQGSEA. This CDR3 is 11 amino acids long. V gave up 3 bases and J gave up 5 bases, with 7 bases separating them. The CDR3: CSVEGSTEAFF. CDR3 bases: TGCAGCGTTGAGGGGTCTACTGAAGCTTTCTTT. The variable domain in full, completed from reference TRBV29-1 and TRBJ1-1, reads SAVISQKPSRDICQRGTSLTIQCQVDSQVTMMFWYRQQPGQSLTLIATANQGSEATYESGFVIDKFPISRPNLTFSTLTVSNMSPEDSSIYLCSVEGSTEAFFGQGTRLTVV.

The rearrangement links TRBV28 to TRBJ2-7; TRBD1 agrees at 7 bases. Germline values: CDR1 MDHEN, CDR2 SYDVKM. The V segment lost 3 bases and the J segment 5 bases; nucleotides outside the gene matches: 7. The CDR3 spans 14 residues. The CDR3 loop reads CASSLVGGGHEQYF. CDR3 DNA sequence: TGTGCCAGCAGTTTGGTAGGGGGCGGGCACGAGCAGTACTTC.

The CDR3 DNA follows: TGTGCCAGTAAGCAGGAACCGCGAAACAATGAGCAGTTCTTC. This gives the protein CASKQEPRNNEQFF. The V and J genes are TRBV19 and TRBJ2-1; D unclear. The V and J ends lost 7 bases and 5 bases respectively, with 15 bases between them. CDR1 and CDR2 (germline): LNHDA, SQIVND (reference sequence). This CDR3 has 14 amino acids.

This chain links TRBV15 with TRBJ2-3, with no clear D. V lost 0 bases and J lost 4, with 11 bases in between. In germline, CDR1 is LNHNV, CDR2 YYDKDF (reference sequence). CDR3 length: 15 residues. The CDR3 bases are TGTGCCACCAGCAGAGATCGCCTAGTTGCAGATACGCAGTATTTT. Its translation is CATSRDRLVADTQYF.

CDR3 loop: CASIKGQTNTGELFF. CDR3 DNA sequence: TGTGCCAGCATAAAGGGACAAACGAACACCGGGGAGCTGTTTTTT. This chain connects TRBV2 to TRBJ2-2, with TRBD1 as a possible D gene (6 bases). The CDR3 extends over 15 amino acids. Trimming cost V 7 bases and J 0 bases, with 12 bases left between them. Germline assignment: CDR1 SNHLY and CDR2 FYNNEI.

The rearrangement joins TRBV27 to TRBJ2-1; D gene uncertain. The CDR3 has 15 amino acids. Germline CDR1 is MNHEY and CDR2 is SMNVEV (reference sequence). V was cut by 5 bases and J by 2 bases, with 13 bases left in between. As DNA, the CDR3 is TGTGCCAGCAGTAGGTCAAGGACCACCTACAATGAGCAGTTCTTC. Its translation: CASSRSRTTYNEQFF.

The chain is built from TRBV29-1 and TRBJ2-5; the match to TRBD2 covers 11 bases. The J segment lost 5 bases and the V segment lost 4 bases, leaving 9 bases of the junction unmatched. The CDR3 is 15 residues long. Per germline, CDR1 SQVTM and CDR2 ANQGSEA. The CDR3 sequence: CSVGRRLAGPETQYF. In nucleotides, the CDR3 is TGCAGCGTTGGCCGTAGACTAGCGGGACCCGAGACCCAGTACTTC.

The gene calls are TRBV11-3 and TRBJ2-3; tentative D call: TRBD1 (5 bases). The CDR3 extends over 14 amino acids. Germline V gene sequence: CDR1 SGHNT, CDR2 YENEEA. V gave up 1 base and J gave up 0 bases, with 5 bases separating them. In nucleotides, the CDR3 is TGTGCCAGCAGCTTAGGACAGAGCACAGATACGCAGTATTTT. Residues: CASSLGQSTDTQYF.

This sequence joins TRBV19 and TRBJ1-5; D is uncertain. From germline, CDR1 is LNHDA and CDR2 SQIVND (reference sequence). The CDR3 has 12 residues. The V gene lost 5 bases and the J gene lost 4 bases, with 6 bases spanning the gap. The CDR3 DNA follows: TGTGCCAGTAGTTTCAGGAATCAGCCCCAGCATTTT. Its protein product is CASSFRNQPQHF.

The J gene is TRBJ2-1, the V gene TRBV20-1, with D possibly being TRBD1 (5 bases). Germline values: CDR1 DFQATT, CDR2 SNEGSKA (reference sequence). The CDR3 covers 11 residues. The DNA of the CDR3 is TGCACTCTGACAGAGAACAATGAGCAGTTCTTC. This translates into CTLTENNEQFF.

The chain employs TRBV18 and TRBJ2-5, with D perhaps assigned TRBD1 or TRBD2 (6 bases each). Germline V gene lookup returns CDR1 KGHSH and CDR2 LQKENI. This CDR3 has 14 amino acids. The V gene lost 6 bases and the J gene lost 5 bases, with 16 bases spanning the gap. The CDR3 protein is CASSQSQGGETQYF. CDR3 sequence (DNA): TGTGCCAGCTCCCAGTCACAAGGGGGGGAGACCCAGTACTTC. The entire variable domain, with the rest obtained from reference TRBV18 and TRBJ2-5, is as follows: NAGVMQNPRHLVRRRGQEARLRCSPMKGHSHVYWYRQLPEEGLKFMVYLQKENIIDESGMPKERFSAEFPKEGPSILRIQQVVRGDSAAYFCASSQSQGGETQYFGPGTRLLVL.